The T cell receptor (beta chain) under discussion was sequenced for a study of T cell repertoires in cytomegalovirus infection. Background on the study: TCR beta signatures that were public indicated CMV infection and matching HLA type.

This clonotype was detected only a few times. What it binds is not known. There are 17 residues in the CDR3. V was pared by 6 bases and J by 2 bases, with 23 bases between. Using its own MiXCR run on the reads, TCRdb lists one record per CDR3 protein. The sample lists around 350,000 distinct CDR3 sequences; around a sixth were seen once. Study results and limitations: HLA-C-restricted CMV-specific TCR beta clonotypes prevailed in the ex vivo response. Using cumulative public TCR beta family frequency, the authors identified those who carried CMV together with the relevant HLA.

Material for sequencing was PBMCs. The TCR comes from a human donor in good health (CMV status not recorded). Some clones in this sample may be carry-over from other donors' samples. The genes are TRBV12-3 or TRBV12-4 and TRBJ2-7; possible D gene TRBD2, 5 bases. CDR3 DNA sequence: TGTGCCAGCAGCATAACCCTCGCGTTGGGAGTTCCCTACGAGCAGTACTTC. This encodes CASSITLALGVPYEQYF.